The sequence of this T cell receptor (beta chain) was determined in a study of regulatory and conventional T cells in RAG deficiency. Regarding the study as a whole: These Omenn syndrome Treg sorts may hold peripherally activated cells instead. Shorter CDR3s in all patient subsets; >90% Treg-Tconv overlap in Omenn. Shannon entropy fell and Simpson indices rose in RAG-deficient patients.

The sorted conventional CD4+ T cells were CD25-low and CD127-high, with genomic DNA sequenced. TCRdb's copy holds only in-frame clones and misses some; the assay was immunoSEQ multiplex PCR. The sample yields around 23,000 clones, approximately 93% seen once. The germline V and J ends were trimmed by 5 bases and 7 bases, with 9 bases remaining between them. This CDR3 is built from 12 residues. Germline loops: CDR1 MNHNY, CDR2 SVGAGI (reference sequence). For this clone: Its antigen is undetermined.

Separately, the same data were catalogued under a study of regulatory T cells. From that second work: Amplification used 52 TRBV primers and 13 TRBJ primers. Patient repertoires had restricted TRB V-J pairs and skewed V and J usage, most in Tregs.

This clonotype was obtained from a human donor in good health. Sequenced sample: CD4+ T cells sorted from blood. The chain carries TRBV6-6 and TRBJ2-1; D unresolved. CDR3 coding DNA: TGTGCCAGCAGTCCCCTAGAGAATGAGCAGTTCTTC. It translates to CASSPLENEQFF.